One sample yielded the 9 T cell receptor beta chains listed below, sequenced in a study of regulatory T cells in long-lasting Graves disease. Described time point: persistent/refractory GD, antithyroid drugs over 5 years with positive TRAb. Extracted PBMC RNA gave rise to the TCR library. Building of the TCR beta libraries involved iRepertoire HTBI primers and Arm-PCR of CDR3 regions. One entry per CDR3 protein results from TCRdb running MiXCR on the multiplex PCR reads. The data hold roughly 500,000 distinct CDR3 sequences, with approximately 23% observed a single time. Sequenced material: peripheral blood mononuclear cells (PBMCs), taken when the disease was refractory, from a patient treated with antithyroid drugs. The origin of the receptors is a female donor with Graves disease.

The CDR3 nucleotides read TGTGCCAGCAGCTTAAGGGGGGCTGGAAACACCATATATTTT. Translating it yields CASSLRGAGNTIYF. The chain links TRBV7-2 to TRBJ1-3; tentative D call: TRBD1 (6 bases). The V and J ends lost 2 bases and 2 bases respectively, with 7 bases between them. Germline loops: CDR1 SGHTA, CDR2 FQGNSA. The CDR3 is made up of 14 amino acids.

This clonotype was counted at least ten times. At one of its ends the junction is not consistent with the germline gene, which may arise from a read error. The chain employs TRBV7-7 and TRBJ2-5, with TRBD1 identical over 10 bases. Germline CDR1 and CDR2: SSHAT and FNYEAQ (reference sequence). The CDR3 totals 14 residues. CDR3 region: CASSPRQGAETQYF. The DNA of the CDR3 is TGTGCTAGCAGCCCAAGACAGGGGGCAGAGACCCAGTACTTC.

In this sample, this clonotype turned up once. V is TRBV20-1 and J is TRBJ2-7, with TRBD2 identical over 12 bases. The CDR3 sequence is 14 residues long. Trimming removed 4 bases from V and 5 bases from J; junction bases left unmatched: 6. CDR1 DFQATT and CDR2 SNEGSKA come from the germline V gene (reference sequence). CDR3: CSAILAGGVDEQYF. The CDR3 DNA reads TGCAGTGCTATACTAGCGGGAGGAGTCGACGAGCAGTACTTC.

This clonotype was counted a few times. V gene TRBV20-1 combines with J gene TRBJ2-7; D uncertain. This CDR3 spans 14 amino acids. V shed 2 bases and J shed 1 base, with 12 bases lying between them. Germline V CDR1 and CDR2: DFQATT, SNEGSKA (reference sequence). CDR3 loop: CSARSSYGSYEQYF. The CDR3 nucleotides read TGCAGTGCTAGATCTTCCTACGGGTCCTACGAGCAGTACTTC.

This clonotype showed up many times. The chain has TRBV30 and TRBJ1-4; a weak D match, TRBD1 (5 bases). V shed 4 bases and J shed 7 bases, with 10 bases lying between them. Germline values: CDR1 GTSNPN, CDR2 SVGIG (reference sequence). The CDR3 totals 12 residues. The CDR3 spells CAWTAGTEKLFF. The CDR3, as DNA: TGTGCCTGGACCGCGGGGACTGAAAAACTGTTTTTT. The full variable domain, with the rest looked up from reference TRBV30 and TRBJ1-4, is SQTIHQWPATLVQPVGSPLSLECTVEGTSNPNLYWYRQAAGRGLQLLFYSVGIGQISSEVPQNLSASRPQDRQFILSSKKLLLSDSGFYLCAWTAGTEKLFFGSGTQLSVL.

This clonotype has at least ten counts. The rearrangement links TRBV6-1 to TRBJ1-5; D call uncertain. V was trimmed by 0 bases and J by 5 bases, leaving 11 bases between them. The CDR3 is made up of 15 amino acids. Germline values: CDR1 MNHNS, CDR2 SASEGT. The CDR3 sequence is CASSEARGLYQPQHF. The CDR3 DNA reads TGTGCCAGCAGTGAAGCGCGGGGTTTATATCAGCCCCAGCATTTT.

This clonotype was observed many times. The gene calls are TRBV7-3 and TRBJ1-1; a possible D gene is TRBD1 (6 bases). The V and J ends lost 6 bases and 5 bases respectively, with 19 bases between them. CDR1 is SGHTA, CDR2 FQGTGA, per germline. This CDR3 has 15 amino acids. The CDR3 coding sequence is TGTGCCAGCAGTAAGGGCGGGGGCGCGAGTACTGAAGCTTTCTTT. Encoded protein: CASSKGGGASTEAFF.

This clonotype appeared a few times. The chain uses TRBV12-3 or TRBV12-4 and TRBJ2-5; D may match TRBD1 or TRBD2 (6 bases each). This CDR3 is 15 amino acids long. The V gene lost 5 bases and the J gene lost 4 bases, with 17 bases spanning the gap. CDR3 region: CASSAMRGGSETQYF. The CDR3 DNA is TGTGCCAGCAGTGCCATGCGAGGGGGGTCAGAGACCCAGTACTTC.

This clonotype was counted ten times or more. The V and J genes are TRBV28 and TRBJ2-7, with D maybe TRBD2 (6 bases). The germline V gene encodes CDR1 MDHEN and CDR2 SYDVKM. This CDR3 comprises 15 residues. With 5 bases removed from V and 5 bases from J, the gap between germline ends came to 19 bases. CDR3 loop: CASSGAGTSPHEQYF. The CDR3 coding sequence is TGTGCCAGCAGTGGGGCCGGGACTTCGCCTCACGAGCAGTACTTC.